This record concerns one T cell receptor beta chain sequence. The clone's antigen remains unknown. No clone much larger than this one lies a single base away; base qualities are absent. The germline V gene (reference sequence) specifies GTSNPN as CDR1 and SVGIG as CDR2. V is shortened by 0 bases, J by 5 bases, and the region joining them spans 8 bases. The CDR3 goes from the cysteine to the phenylalanine over 13 residues. Only CDR3 DNA is held: 39 bases, read in frame from base 1. The data derive from a study of blood T cell repertoires in COVID-19 (dated by TCRdb to 2020 to 2021). At the level of the whole study: Collaborator samples came from the United States, Italy and Spain and covered acute and convalescent phases of COVID-19. Nearly every sample came with metadata listing a de-identified subject ID, COVID-19 status, age in years and sex. Deeply sampled blood TCRbeta repertoires from subjects exposed to, actively infected with, or recovered from COVID-19 were included in the dataset. The repertoires were released in a freely available public database meant as a resource for research on the immune response to SARS-CoV-2. HLA class I and class II types, where available, came from metadata supplied by the sample provider rather than from assay-based typing. The material from the prospective study consisted of cDNA or gDNA derived from T cells, B-cell-depleted T cells, or PBMCs. The samples were drawn from the first 160 participants of the ongoing ImmuneRACE study and from about 1,200 subjects provided by 6 global collaborators. The research as a whole found: How much clinical and demographic metadata was included differed by source and by participant, and the metadata was provided uncurated.

TCRbeta CDR3 regions were amplified from genomic DNA by means of the immunoSEQ Assay, a bias-controlled multiplex PCR. The source study handled its data this way. Nucleated cell counts per sample were estimated from amplification of reference gene primers within the assay. Sequence reads were collapsed and filtered to measure the absolute abundance of every unique TCRbeta CDR3 rearrangement. For each sample, productive Simpson clonality was calculated by taking the square root of Simpson's diversity index across productive rearrangements. Not all clones reach the TCRdb copy of this immuneACCESS table, which keeps in-frame sequences only. Checked studies attribute under half of the gap to unresolved V genes and leave the rest unexplained. For V, J and clone size, that table is used; D and trimming come from the DNA. Counted in this sample were some 370,000 clones; approximately 89% of them appeared once. Jointly, the top ten make up 10% of the sample.

At one collaborating source in Seattle, patients were enrolled during active infection and were followed longitudinally through the course of disease. Each collaborating institution followed its own protocols to collect whole blood in K2EDTA tubes. For TCRbeta analysis, collaborators shipped samples as frozen whole blood, isolated PBMCs, or DNA extracted from either of those sample types. The chain links TRBV30 with TRBJ1-5; a weak D assignment points to TRBD1 (6 bases agree). The specimen was peripheral blood. The TCR comes from a woman aged 25 to 39 with COVID-19, enrolled during active disease. The CDR3 has the sequence CAWSVQGHQPQHF. The nucleotide sequence is TGTGCCTGGAGTGTACAGGGTCATCAGCCCCAGCATTTT.